This T cell receptor beta chain derives from a study of OX40 agonist ivuxolimab in advanced cancers. Sequenced by immunoSEQ multiplex PCR; TCRdb stores in-frame clones only, minus some. The table lists 64,000 or so clones, 75% to 85% of them singletons, with around 0.7% in the top ten. From germline, CDR1 is MNHNY and CDR2 SVGAGI (reference sequence). Trimming removed 5 bases from V and 5 bases from J, with 9 bases in between. The CDR3 length is 12 residues. The sample in question was CD4+ or CD8+ T cells sorted from blood, obtained in a trial of the OX40 agonist ivuxolimab. The receptor was derived from an adult with an advanced solid tumor such as melanoma, head and neck, liver or kidney cancer. This chain joins TRBV6-6 and TRBJ2-5; possibly TRBD1 for D (6 bases). CDR3 bases: TGTGCCAGCAGTGAGGGACACGAGACCCAGTACTTC. This gives the protein CASSEGHETQYF.